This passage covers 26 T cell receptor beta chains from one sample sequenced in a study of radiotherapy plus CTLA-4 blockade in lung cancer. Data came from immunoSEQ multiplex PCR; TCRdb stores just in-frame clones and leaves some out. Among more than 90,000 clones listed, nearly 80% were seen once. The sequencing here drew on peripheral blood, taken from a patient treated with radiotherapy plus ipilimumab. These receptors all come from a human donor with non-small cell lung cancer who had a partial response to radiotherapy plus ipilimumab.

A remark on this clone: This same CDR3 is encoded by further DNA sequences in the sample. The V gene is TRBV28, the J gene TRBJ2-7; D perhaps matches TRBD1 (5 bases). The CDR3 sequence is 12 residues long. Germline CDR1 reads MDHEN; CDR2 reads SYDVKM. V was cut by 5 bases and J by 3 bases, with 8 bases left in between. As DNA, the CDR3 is TGTGCCAGCAGTCTCCAGGGCTACGAGCAGTACTTC. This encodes CASSLQGYEQYF.

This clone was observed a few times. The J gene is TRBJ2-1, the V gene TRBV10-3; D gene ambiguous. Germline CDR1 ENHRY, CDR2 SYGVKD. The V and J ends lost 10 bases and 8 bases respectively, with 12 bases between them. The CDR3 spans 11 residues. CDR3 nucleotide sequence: TGTGCCACCAACGGTCAGGATGAGCAGTTCTTC. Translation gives CATNGQDEQFF.

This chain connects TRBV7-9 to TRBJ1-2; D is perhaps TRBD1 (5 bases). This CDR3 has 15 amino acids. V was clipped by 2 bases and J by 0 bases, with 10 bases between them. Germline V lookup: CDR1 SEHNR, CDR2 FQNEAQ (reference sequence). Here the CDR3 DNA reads TGTGCCAGCAGCTTATACCCAGGGCCTAACTATGGCTACACCTTC. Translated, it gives CASSLYPGPNYGYTF.

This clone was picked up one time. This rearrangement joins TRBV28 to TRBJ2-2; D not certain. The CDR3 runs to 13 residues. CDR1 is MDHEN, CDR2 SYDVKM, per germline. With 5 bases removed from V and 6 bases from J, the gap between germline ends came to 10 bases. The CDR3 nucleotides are TGTGCCAGCAGTCGCACGAGCCCCGGGGAGCTGTTTTTT. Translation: CASSRTSPGELFF.

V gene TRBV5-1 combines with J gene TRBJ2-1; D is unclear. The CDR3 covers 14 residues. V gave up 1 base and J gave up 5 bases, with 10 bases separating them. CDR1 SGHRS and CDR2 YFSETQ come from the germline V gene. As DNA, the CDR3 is TGCGCCAGCAGCTTGCTGTCTGTTAACAATGAGCAGTTCTTC. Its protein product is CASSLLSVNNEQFF.

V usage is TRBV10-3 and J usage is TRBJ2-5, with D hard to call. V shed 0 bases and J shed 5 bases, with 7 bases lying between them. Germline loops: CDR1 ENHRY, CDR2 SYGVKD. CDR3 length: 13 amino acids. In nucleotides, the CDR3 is TGTGCCATCAGTGAGTCGAGAGTTGAGACCCAGTACTTC. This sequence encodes CAISESRVETQYF.

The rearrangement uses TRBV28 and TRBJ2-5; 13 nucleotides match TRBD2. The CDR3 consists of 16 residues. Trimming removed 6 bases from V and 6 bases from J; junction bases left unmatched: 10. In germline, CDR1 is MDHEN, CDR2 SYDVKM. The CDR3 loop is CASRKGLAGAGKTQYF. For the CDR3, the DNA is TGTGCCAGCAGAAAAGGACTAGCGGGAGCGGGGAAGACCCAGTACTTC.

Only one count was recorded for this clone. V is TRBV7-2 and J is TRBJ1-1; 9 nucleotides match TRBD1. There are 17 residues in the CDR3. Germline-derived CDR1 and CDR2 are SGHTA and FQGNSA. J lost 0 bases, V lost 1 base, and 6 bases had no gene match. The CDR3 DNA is TGTGCCAGCAGCTTAGTAAGGACAGGGGCCATGAACACTGAAGCTTTCTTT. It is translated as CASSLVRTGAMNTEAFF.

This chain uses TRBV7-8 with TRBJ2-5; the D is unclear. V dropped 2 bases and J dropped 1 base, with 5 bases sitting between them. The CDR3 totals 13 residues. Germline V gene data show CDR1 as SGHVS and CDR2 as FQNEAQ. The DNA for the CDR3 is TGTGCCAGCAGCTTATTCCGCCAAGAGACCCAGTACTTC. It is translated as CASSLFRQETQYF.

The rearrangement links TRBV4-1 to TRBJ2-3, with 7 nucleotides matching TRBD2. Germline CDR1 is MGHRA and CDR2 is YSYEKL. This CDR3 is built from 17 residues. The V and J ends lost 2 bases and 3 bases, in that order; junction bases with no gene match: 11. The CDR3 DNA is TGCGCCAGCAGCCAACCGTGGGACTACCGATCAACAGATACGCAGTATTTT. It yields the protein CASSQPWDYRSTDTQYF.

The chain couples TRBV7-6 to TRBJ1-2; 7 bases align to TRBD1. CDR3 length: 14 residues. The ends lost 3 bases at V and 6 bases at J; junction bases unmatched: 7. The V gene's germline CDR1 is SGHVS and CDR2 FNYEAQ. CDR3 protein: CASSLAGTGDGYTF. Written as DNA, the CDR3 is TGTGCCAGCAGCTTGGCCGGCACAGGGGATGGCTACACCTTC.

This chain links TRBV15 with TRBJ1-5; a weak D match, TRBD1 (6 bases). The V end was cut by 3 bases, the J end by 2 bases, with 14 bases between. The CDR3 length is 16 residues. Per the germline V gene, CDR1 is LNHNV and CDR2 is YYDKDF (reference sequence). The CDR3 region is CATSRDRPEGNQPQHF. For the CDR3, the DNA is TGTGCCACCAGCAGGGACAGACCCGAGGGCAATCAGCCCCAGCATTTT.

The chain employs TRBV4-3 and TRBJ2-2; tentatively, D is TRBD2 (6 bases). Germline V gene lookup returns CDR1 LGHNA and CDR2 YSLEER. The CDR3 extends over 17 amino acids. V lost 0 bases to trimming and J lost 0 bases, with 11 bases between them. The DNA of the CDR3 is TGCGCCAGCAGCCAAGATCTCCTAGCGACGAACACCGGGGAGCTGTTTTTT. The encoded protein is CASSQDLLATNTGELFF.

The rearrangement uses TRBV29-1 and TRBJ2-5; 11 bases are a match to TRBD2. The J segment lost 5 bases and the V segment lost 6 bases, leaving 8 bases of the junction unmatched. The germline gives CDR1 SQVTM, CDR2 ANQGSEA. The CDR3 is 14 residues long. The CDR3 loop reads CSVGLAENRETQYF. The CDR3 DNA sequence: TGCAGCGTGGGACTAGCGGAGAACCGGGAGACCCAGTACTTC.

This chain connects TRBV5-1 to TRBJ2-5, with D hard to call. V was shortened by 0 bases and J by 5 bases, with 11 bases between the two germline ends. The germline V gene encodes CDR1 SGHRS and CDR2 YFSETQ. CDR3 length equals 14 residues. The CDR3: CASSLVAVGETQYF. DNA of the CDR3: TGCGCCAGCAGCTTGGTGGCGGTCGGGGAGACCCAGTACTTC.

The CDR3 region is CASSLRRTGLSGELFF. In DNA form, the CDR3 reads TGTGCCAGCAGCTTGAGACGGACAGGGTTGTCCGGGGAGCTGTTTTTT. V and J are TRBV5-6 and TRBJ2-2, with 8 bases lining up with TRBD1. Germline CDR1 and CDR2: SGHDT and YYEEEE. The CDR3 runs 16 residues. With V trimmed by 1 base and J by 6 bases, 8 bases remained unmatched.

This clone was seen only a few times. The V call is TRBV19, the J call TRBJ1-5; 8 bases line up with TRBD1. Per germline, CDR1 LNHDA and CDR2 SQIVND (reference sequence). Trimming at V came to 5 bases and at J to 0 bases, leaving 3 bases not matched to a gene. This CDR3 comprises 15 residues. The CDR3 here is CASSGQGHSNQPQHF. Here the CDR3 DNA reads TGTGCCAGTAGTGGACAGGGCCATAGCAATCAGCCCCAGCATTTT.

The CDR3 DNA is TGTGCCATCAGCAGACGGGGGGCGGTGAATGAGCAGTTCTTC. This translates into CAISRRGAVNEQFF. The chain has TRBV10-3 and TRBJ2-1; D perhaps matches TRBD2 (7 bases). This CDR3 is 14 amino acids long. CDR1 ENHRY and CDR2 SYGVKD come from the germline V gene. V shed 6 bases and J shed 7 bases, with 16 bases lying between them.

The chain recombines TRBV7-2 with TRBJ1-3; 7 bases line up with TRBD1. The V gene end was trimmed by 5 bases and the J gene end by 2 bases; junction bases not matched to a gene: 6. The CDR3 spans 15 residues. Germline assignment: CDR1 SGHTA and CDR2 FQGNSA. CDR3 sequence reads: CASSIDRVTGNTIYF. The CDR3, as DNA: TGTGCCAGCAGCATCGACAGGGTTACTGGAAACACCATATATTTT.

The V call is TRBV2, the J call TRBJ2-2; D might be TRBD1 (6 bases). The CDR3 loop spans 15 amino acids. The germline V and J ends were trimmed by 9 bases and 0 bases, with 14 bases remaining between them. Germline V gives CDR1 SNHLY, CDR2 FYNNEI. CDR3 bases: TGTGCCAGAGAGACCGGGACAACGAACACCGGGGAGCTGTTTTTT. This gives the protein CARETGTTNTGELFF.

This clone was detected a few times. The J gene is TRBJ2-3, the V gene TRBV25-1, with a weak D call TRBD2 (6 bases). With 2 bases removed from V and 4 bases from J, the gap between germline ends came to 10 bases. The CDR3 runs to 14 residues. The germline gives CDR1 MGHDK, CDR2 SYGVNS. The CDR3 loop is CASSEDGSSDTQYF. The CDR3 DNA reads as TGTGCCAGCAGTGAAGACGGGAGCTCAGATACGCAGTATTTT.

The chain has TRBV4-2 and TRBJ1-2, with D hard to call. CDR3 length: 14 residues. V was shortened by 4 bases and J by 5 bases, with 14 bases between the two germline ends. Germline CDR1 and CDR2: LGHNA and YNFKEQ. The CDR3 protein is CASSRERSKYGYTF. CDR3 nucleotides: TGTGCCAGCAGCCGTGAGCGCAGCAAATATGGCTACACCTTC.

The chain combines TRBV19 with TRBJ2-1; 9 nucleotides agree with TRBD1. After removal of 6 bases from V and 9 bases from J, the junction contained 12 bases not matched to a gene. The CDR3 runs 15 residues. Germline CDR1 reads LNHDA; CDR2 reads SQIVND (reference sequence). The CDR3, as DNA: TGTGCCAGTAGCACCGGGACAGGGATCTCTGGTGAGCAGTTCTTC. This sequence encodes CASSTGTGISGEQFF.

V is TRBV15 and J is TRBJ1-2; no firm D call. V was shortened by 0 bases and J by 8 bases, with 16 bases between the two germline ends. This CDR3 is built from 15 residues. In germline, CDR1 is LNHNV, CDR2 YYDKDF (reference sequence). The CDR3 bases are TGTGCCACCAGCAGAGATCCAGGCACGACGTGGGGCTACACCTTC. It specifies CATSRDPGTTWGYTF.

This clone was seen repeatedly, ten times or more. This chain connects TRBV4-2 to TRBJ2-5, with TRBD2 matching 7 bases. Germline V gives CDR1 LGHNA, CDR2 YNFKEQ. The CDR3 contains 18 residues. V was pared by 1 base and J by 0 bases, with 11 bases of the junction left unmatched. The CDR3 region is CASSQGRLAGDHQETQYF. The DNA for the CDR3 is TGTGCCAGCAGCCAAGGACGTCTGGCGGGAGACCACCAAGAGACCCAGTACTTC.

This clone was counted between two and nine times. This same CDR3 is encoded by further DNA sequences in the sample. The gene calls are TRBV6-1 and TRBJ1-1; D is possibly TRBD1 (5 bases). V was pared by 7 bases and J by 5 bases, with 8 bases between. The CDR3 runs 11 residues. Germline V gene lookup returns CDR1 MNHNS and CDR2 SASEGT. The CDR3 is CASTQGTEAFF. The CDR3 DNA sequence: TGTGCCAGCACCCAGGGTACTGAAGCTTTCTTT.